These 8 T cell receptor beta chains came from one sample sequenced in a study of CD8 T cells in ankylosing spondylitis. Study results and caveats: Among TCR beta sequences, a motif of fewer than 10 highly homologous variants appeared characteristic of ankylosing spondylitis blood.

TCRdb re-derived calls from the 5' RACE reads in MiXCR, one entry per CDR3 protein. The data contain around 430,000 distinct CDR3 sequences, under 20% of them singletons. No antigens are known for them. Sequenced input: blood, either unsorted or a sorted T cell fraction (not recorded which). These receptors were collected from a male donor with ankylosing spondylitis.

This clonotype came up a few times. This chain uses TRBV3-1 with TRBJ2-1; D is unclear. Trimming removed 1 base at V and 0 bases at J, with 16 bases between. Germline V gene sequence: CDR1 LGHDT, CDR2 YNNKEL (reference sequence). The CDR3 consists of 18 residues. CDR3 residues: CASSQGKGLRFSYNEQFF. CDR3 nucleotide sequence: TGTGCCAGCAGCCAAGGAAAAGGGCTACGTTTCTCCTACAATGAGCAGTTCTTC.

This sequence joins TRBV5-6 and TRBJ2-3, with 16 bases matching TRBD2. V lost 4 bases and J lost 1; bases outside the gene matches: 0. The length of the CDR3 is 16 residues. The V gene's germline CDR1 is SGHDT and CDR2 YYEEEE. The CDR3 reads CASSGTSGRGTDTQYF. The CDR3 DNA is TGTGCCAGCAGCGGGACTAGCGGGAGGGGCACAGATACGCAGTATTTT.

At least ten counts were recorded for this clonotype. J is TRBJ2-1 and V is TRBV5-1; D call uncertain. Trimming shortened V by 2 bases and J by 8 bases, and 14 bases separated the two germline ends. Per the germline V gene, CDR1 is SGHRS and CDR2 is YFSETQ. The CDR3 is 14 residues long. The CDR3 coding sequence is TGCGCCAGCAGCTTAGGCCTAGAAGACGATGAGCAGTTCTTC. Translated: CASSLGLEDDEQFF.

The rearrangement joins TRBV30 to TRBJ1-1; a weak D match, TRBD1 (6 bases). This CDR3 has 15 amino acids. In germline, CDR1 is GTSNPN, CDR2 SVGIG (reference sequence). Trimming took off 3 bases at V and 0 bases at J, with 14 bases between the two ends. CDR3 coding DNA: TGTGCCTGGAGCCCCCGGAGGGGGTTGAACACTGAAGCTTTCTTT. Translated, it gives CAWSPRRGLNTEAFF.

This clonotype was recorded many times. The rearrangement uses TRBV10-2 and TRBJ2-5, with D hard to call. The CDR3 spans 14 residues. Germline V gene data show CDR1 as WSHSY and CDR2 as SAAADI. V was clipped by 5 bases and J by 2 bases, with 12 bases between them. The CDR3 is CASSRTGLQETQYF. CDR3 bases: TGCGCCAGCAGTAGGACGGGCCTACAAGAGACCCAGTACTTC.

This clonotype was recorded many times. The J gene is TRBJ2-2, the V gene TRBV29-1; D is unresolved. The CDR3 is made up of 12 amino acids. Trimming removed 5 bases from V and 1 base from J, with 5 bases in between. Germline CDR1 reads SQVTM; CDR2 reads ANQGSEA. The CDR3 DNA reads as TGCAGCGTTCGTTGGAACACCGGGGAGCTGTTTTTT. Its translation is CSVRWNTGELFF.

This clonotype turned up a few times. This chain joins TRBV12-3 or TRBV12-4 and TRBJ1-6; D is undetermined. The V end was cut by 3 bases, the J end by 7 bases, with 7 bases between. The CDR3 consists of 13 residues. The CDR3 bases are TGTGCCAGCAGTTTTTCGGCGAATTCACCCCTCCACTTT. This codes for CASSFSANSPLHF.

The CDR3 nucleotides read TGCAGTGCTAGAAAGGAGGCCGAGAAGCAGTACTTC. Amino acid sequence: CSARKEAEKQYF. The J gene is TRBJ2-7, the V gene TRBV20-1; TRBD2 is a possible D gene (5 bases). Germline-derived CDR1 and CDR2 are DFQATT and SNEGSKA (reference sequence). The CDR3 sequence is 12 residues long. Trimming took off 2 bases at V and 8 bases at J, with 13 bases between the two ends.